These 24 T cell receptor beta chains originate from one sample sequenced in a study of response to subunit inactivated influenza vaccine. Via MiXCR, TCRdb re-called the RT-PCR reads, giving one row per CDR3 protein. The data contain around 500,000 distinct CDR3 sequences, about 10% of them singletons. The input for sequencing was PBMCs from blood, taken more than 35 days after vaccination. The receptor set was obtained from a middle-aged man who received an inactivated influenza vaccine.

J is TRBJ2-7 and V is TRBV12-5, with D perhaps TRBD1 (5 bases). The CDR3 is 15 residues long. In germline, CDR1 is LGHNT, CDR2 FRNRAP. V lost 7 bases to trimming and J lost 1 base, with 17 bases between them. Here the CDR3 DNA reads TGTGCTAGTGCTCTCTCCCTCAGGGTTTCCTACGAGCAGTACTTC. Encoded protein: CASALSLRVSYEQYF.

This chain connects TRBV20-1 to TRBJ2-7, with 9 bases fitting TRBD1. Per the germline V gene, CDR1 is DFQATT and CDR2 is SNEGSKA (reference sequence). The trim removed 0 bases at V and 4 bases at J, leaving 4 bases unmatched. The CDR3 is made up of 14 amino acids. The CDR3 DNA sequence: TGCAGTGCTAGAGATAGCGACAGGGGGTACGAGCAGTACTTC. Translated: CSARDSDRGYEQYF.

This clonotype was picked up many times. V is TRBV19 and J is TRBJ2-1; D uncertain. There are 16 residues in the CDR3. CDR1 is LNHDA, CDR2 SQIVND, per germline (reference sequence). V was clipped by 6 bases and J by 5 bases, with 20 bases between them. CDR3 coding DNA: TGTGCCAGTAGCCCTTTACGTGCCCCGTCCCACAATGAGCAGTTCTTC. Translating it yields CASSPLRAPSHNEQFF.

The chain's CDR3 is CATSDSGRTRSYNEQFF. CDR3 in DNA: TGTGCCACCAGTGATAGCGGGAGGACCCGCTCCTACAATGAGCAGTTCTTC. The chain joins TRBV24-1 to TRBJ2-1; 9 nucleotides match TRBD2. The junction had 5 bases not matched to a gene; V was cut back by 3 bases and J by 0 bases. The CDR3 loop spans 17 amino acids. Germline V gene sequence: CDR1 KGHDR, CDR2 SFDVKD.

V and J are TRBV7-9 and TRBJ1-1; D might be TRBD1 (5 bases). Germline assignment: CDR1 SEHNR and CDR2 FQNEAQ (reference sequence). The CDR3 consists of 14 residues. V dropped 1 base and J dropped 4 bases, with 10 bases sitting between them. The CDR3 sequence: CASSLGRDSTEAFF. CDR3 DNA: TGTGCCAGCAGCTTAGGCAGGGATTCCACTGAAGCTTTCTTT.

This sequence joins TRBV11-2 and TRBJ2-1; 8 positions agree with TRBD1. CDR1 is SGHAT and CDR2 is FQNNGV in the germline V gene. V shed 4 bases and J 4 bases; nucleotides not matched to a gene: 15. The CDR3 runs to 18 residues. CDR3 in amino acids: CASSWARGQGPRYNEQFF. The CDR3 DNA sequence: TGTGCCAGCAGCTGGGCTCGCGGACAGGGTCCGAGGTACAATGAGCAGTTCTTC.

In this sample, this clonotype turned up many times. This chain's CDR3 is CASNPGLAGVSEQFF. The DNA for the CDR3 is TGTGCCAGCAACCCGGGACTAGCGGGAGTTAGTGAGCAGTTCTTC. V gene TRBV6-2 or TRBV6-3 combines with J gene TRBJ2-1; 14 nucleotides match TRBD2. The CDR3 contains 15 residues. CDR1 and CDR2 (germline): MNHEY, SVGEGT. J was trimmed by 9 bases and V by 7 bases; bases with no gene match: 8.

This clonotype was picked up many times. V usage is TRBV6-5 and J usage is TRBJ1-1; D call uncertain. The germline CDR1 and CDR2 sequences are MNHEY and SVGAGI. V was trimmed by 1 base and J by 1 base, leaving 7 bases between them. The CDR3 sequence is 14 residues long. CDR3 amino acids: CASSYLQQNTEAFF. DNA for the CDR3: TGTGCCAGCAGTTACTTACAGCAGAACACTGAAGCTTTCTTT.

V usage is TRBV5-1 and J usage is TRBJ2-5; 9 bases are a match to TRBD1. This CDR3 has 16 amino acids. Unmatched junction bases numbered 9, after V lost 4 bases and J lost 2 bases. Germline lookup yields CDR1 SGHRS and CDR2 YFSETQ. The DNA for the CDR3 is TGCGCCAGCAGCAACCGGGACAGGGATTCTCAAGAGACCCAGTACTTC. It yields the protein CASSNRDRDSQETQYF.

This clonotype occurred a few times. The genes are TRBV7-2 and TRBJ2-1, with TRBD2 matching over 12 bases. The junction had 9 bases not matched to a gene; V was cut back by 5 bases and J by 7 bases. The CDR3 sequence is 16 residues long. Germline assignment: CDR1 SGHTA and CDR2 FQGNSA. The CDR3 nucleotides are TGTGCCAGCAGCCTCCTAGCTAGCGGGAGGGAAAATGAGCAGTTCTTC. Translated: CASSLLASGRENEQFF.

Concerning this clonotype: Without the conserved terminal phenylalanine or tryptophan, this CDR3 likely stems from a read error. This chain uses TRBV9 with TRBJ2-3; D is possibly TRBD1 (6 bases). CDR1 and CDR2 from the germline V gene are SGDLS and YYNGEE. CDR3 length: 15 residues. V lost 7 bases, J lost 2 bases, and 17 bases lay in between. The CDR3 loop reads CASGDRRSSTDTQYL. Written as DNA, the CDR3 is TGTGCCAGCGGAGACAGGCGGTCTTCCACAGATACGCAGTATCTT.

This clonotype was observed a few times. The rearrangement links TRBV4-2 to TRBJ2-1, with D tentatively TRBD1 (5 bases). The CDR3 contains 14 residues. In germline, CDR1 is LGHNA, CDR2 YNFKEQ. V was clipped by 0 bases and J by 8 bases, with 11 bases between them. The CDR3 here is CASSQEEGVDEQFF. CDR3 DNA sequence: TGTGCCAGCAGCCAAGAAGAAGGGGTTGATGAGCAGTTCTTC.

The table lists this clonotype with a few counts. The chain links TRBV5-5 to TRBJ2-7, with D perhaps TRBD1 (6 bases). CDR1 and CDR2 (germline): SGHKS, YYEKEE (reference sequence). There are 18 residues in the CDR3. V shed 1 base and J shed 0 bases, with 20 bases lying between them. The DNA of the CDR3 is TGTGCCAGCAGCTTGCGCGACACAGGGTCCGCGAGCTCCTACGAGCAGTACTTC. It specifies CASSLRDTGSASSYEQYF.

This clonotype has only a few counts. The chain links TRBV12-3 or TRBV12-4 to TRBJ2-5; maybe TRBD1 (6 bases). Trimming left V 7 bases short and J 4 bases short, with 13 bases between. The CDR3 runs to 13 residues. The CDR3 bases are TGTGCCAGCACCACCACAGGGTTAGAGACCCAGTACTTC. It encodes CASTTTGLETQYF.

This clonotype was seen more than once but under ten times. The rearrangement uses TRBV20-1 and TRBJ2-3, with TRBD2 as a possible D gene (6 bases). Germline V gene data show CDR1 as DFQATT and CDR2 as SNEGSKA (reference sequence). V shed 0 bases and J shed 2 bases, with 15 bases lying between them. The CDR3 runs 16 residues. The CDR3 protein is CSARDYGAGFTDTQYF. The CDR3 bases are TGCAGTGCTAGAGACTACGGGGCGGGGTTCACAGATACGCAGTATTTT.

This clonotype was detected once. The rearrangement links TRBV12-3 or TRBV12-4 to TRBJ2-1; 7 bases map to TRBD1. The CDR3 is made up of 13 amino acids. Trimming at V came to 6 bases and at J to 4 bases, leaving 3 bases not matched to a gene. CDR3 sequence reads: CASRTDRYNEQFF. Here the CDR3 DNA reads TGTGCCAGCAGAACGGACAGGTACAATGAGCAGTTCTTC.

The rearrangement links TRBV20-1 to TRBJ2-2; no reliable D call. The length of the CDR3 is 14 residues. Germline V gene data show CDR1 as DFQATT and CDR2 as SNEGSKA (reference sequence). Trimming removed 5 bases at V and 0 bases at J, with 10 bases between. The CDR3 bases are TGCAGTGCTCTGACATGGACGAACACCGGGGAGCTGTTTTTT. This gives the protein CSALTWTNTGELFF.

The chain is built from TRBV6-5 and TRBJ2-3, with D perhaps being TRBD1 or TRBD2 (6 bases each). Trimming cost V 3 bases and J 4 bases, with 14 bases left between them. The CDR3 totals 15 residues. The germline V gene encodes CDR1 MNHEY and CDR2 SVGAGI. The CDR3 is CASSYEGGRADTQYF. As DNA, the CDR3 is TGTGCCAGCAGTTATGAGGGGGGTAGAGCAGATACGCAGTATTTT.

As to this clonotype: Compared with germline, one end of the junction differs, possibly owing to a read error. CDR3 amino acids: CASSLAASYDQYF. CDR3 nucleotides: TGTGCCAGCAGCTTAGCTGCGTCCTACGATCAGTACTTC. This chain uses TRBV7-2 with TRBJ2-7; the D is unclear. The CDR3 runs to 13 residues. CDR1 SGHTA and CDR2 FQGNSA come from the germline V gene. The full variable domain, rest sourced from reference TRBV7-2 and TRBJ2-7, is GAGVSQSPSNKVTEKGKDVELRCDPISGHTALYWYRQSLGQGLEFLIYFQGNSAPDKSGLPSDRFSAERTGGSVSTLTIQRTQQEDSAVYLCASSLAASYDQYFGPGTRLTVT.

In this sample, this clonotype turned up many times. This sequence joins TRBV7-9 and TRBJ1-2; no clear D. Germline CDR1 SEHNR, CDR2 FQNEAQ (reference sequence). Trimming took 8 bases from V and 4 from J, leaving 8 bases between them. The CDR3 has 11 amino acids. The CDR3 is CASDGSYGYTF. The CDR3, as DNA: TGTGCCAGCGACGGATCCTATGGCTACACCTTC.

The chain links TRBV10-1 to TRBJ2-1, with D maybe TRBD1 (6 bases). CDR1 is WNHNN, CDR2 SYGVQD, per germline (reference sequence). The V and J ends lost 2 bases and 2 bases respectively, with 10 bases between them. The CDR3 runs to 15 residues. CDR3 coding DNA: TGCGCCAGCAGTGAGCGGGACACAGCCTACAATGAGCAGTTCTTC. Translation gives CASSERDTAYNEQFF.

This clonotype has a handful of counts. This rearrangement joins TRBV5-1 to TRBJ2-3; 8 positions match TRBD1. With 4 bases clipped from V and 0 bases from J, the junction kept 7 bases outside the gene matches. This CDR3 has 16 amino acids. Germline CDR1 is SGHRS and CDR2 is YFSETQ. DNA for the CDR3: TGCGCCAGCAGCCCTTACAACAGGGGGAGCACAGATACGCAGTATTTT. It codes for CASSPYNRGSTDTQYF.

This clonotype was counted ten times or more. V usage is TRBV4-3 and J usage is TRBJ1-3; possible D gene TRBD1, 5 bases. CDR3 length equals 15 residues. The ends were cut back, 1 base at V and 4 bases at J, with 11 bases in the middle. The germline gives CDR1 LGHNA, CDR2 YSLEER. The CDR3 loop reads CASSQGLQGGNTIYF. CDR3 bases: TGCGCCAGCAGCCAAGGACTCCAGGGAGGAAACACCATATATTTT.

V gene TRBV12-3 or TRBV12-4 combines with J gene TRBJ1-2; weak D call: TRBD1 (6 bases). V lost 5 bases, J lost 3 bases, and 13 bases lay in between. The CDR3 spans 14 residues. Here the CDR3 reads CASSPTAGDYGYTF. The CDR3 region has the DNA TGTGCCAGCAGTCCGACGGCAGGGGACTATGGCTACACCTTC.